This T cell receptor beta chain was documented in a study of CD8+ T cells in alopecia areata. Across the whole study: Administration of oral tofacitinib to treated patients was at 5 to 10 mg twice daily.

V lost 4 bases to trimming and J lost 7 bases, with 12 bases between them. This CDR3 spans 13 amino acids. CDR1 and CDR2 from the germline V gene are SGDLS and YYNGEE. Study-wide results and caveats: Numerous expanded lesional clones remained in scalp and blood during tofacitinib. Greater clonality was observed in lesional scalp samples, especially alopecia totalis/universalis, versus normal scalp.

A word on this clone: Its target is not known.

Sequencing relied on a cDNA template that was reverse transcribed from extracted RNA. Assay: immunoSEQ multiplex PCR; the TCRdb copy retains only in-frame clones and omits some. The data show some 110,000 clones, with roughly 58% seen just once and around 30% held by the top ten. Treatment given: oral pan-JAK inhibitor, 5-10 mg twice daily. The TCR originated in a human donor with alopecia areata. The sequencing used CD8+ T cells sorted from blood, collected at week 4, from a patient treated with tofacitinib. The rearrangement uses TRBV9 and TRBJ2-1; D is unclear. CDR3 nucleotides: TGTGCCAGCAGCCCACCGAGCCCAAATGAGCAGTTCTTC. Protein sequence: CASSPPSPNEQFF.